The entry below describes one T cell receptor (beta chain). CDR3 length equals 14 residues. CDR1 is LGHDT, CDR2 YNNKEL, per germline (reference sequence). V dropped 0 bases and J dropped 4; count of bases not matched to a gene: 2. Study processing details: Using reference gene primer amplification, nucleated cell counts were estimated. Profiled with immunoSEQ multiplex PCR; TCRdb holds only in-frame clones, not every one. The D gene and trimming were derived from the DNA, and the V and J assignments and clone size from that table. Counted here are some 180,000 clones, around 85% occurring once; the ten biggest clones make up approximately 8%. The record originates from a study of blood T cell repertoires in COVID-19. Across the study: Spain, Italy and the United States supplied samples that represented acute and convalescent COVID-19. Nucleic acid was either cDNA or gDNA, and it came from T cells, B-cell-depleted T cells, or PBMCs.

The sequence was collected from a woman aged 80 or over with COVID-19, enrolled during active disease. The gene calls are TRBV3-1 (or the pseudogene TRBV3-2) and TRBJ2-5; 7 bases map to TRBD1. The specimen was peripheral blood. For the CDR3, the DNA is TGTGCCAGCAGCCAAGAAACAGGGGTAGAGACCCAGTACTTC. This codes for CASSQETGVETQYF.